This entry is about one T cell receptor beta chain. Antigen unknown. The data originate from a study of cytomegalovirus exposure and HLA in healthy donors. The overall study: A subsequent analysis stated that the approximately 110 validation repertoires were run on the same platform as the roughly 710 first-cohort repertoires.

Separate from the roughly 630-subject first cohort was the approximately 110-subject validation cohort, to which the donors belonged. Repertoires were generated with immunoSEQ multiplex PCR, while TCRdb's copy carries only in-frame clones and drops some. This sample has a few hundred thousand clones, with approximately 80% found just once. The CDR3 is 12 amino acids. The germline V gene encodes CDR1 SGHVS and CDR2 FQNEAQ. V gave up 6 bases and J gave up 7 bases, with 10 bases separating them. Study-level findings and limits: Reportedly, cytomegalovirus status was diagnosed with high sensitivity and specificity.

The source material was PBMCs. This receptor was taken from a woman in her 30s in good health and CMV-seropositive. The rearrangement links TRBV7-8 to TRBJ1-5; perhaps TRBD1 as D (5 bases). The CDR3 loop reads CASSQGGQPQHF. The CDR3 nucleotides are TGTGCCAGCAGTCAGGGAGGCCAGCCCCAGCATTTT. Full variable domain (missing parts from reference TRBV7-8 and TRBJ1-5): GAGVSQSPRYKVAKRGQDVALRCDPISGHVSLFWYQQALGQGPEFLTYFQNEAQLDKSGLPSDRFFAERPEGSVSTLKIQRTQQEDSAVYLCASSQGGQPQHFGDGTRLSIL.